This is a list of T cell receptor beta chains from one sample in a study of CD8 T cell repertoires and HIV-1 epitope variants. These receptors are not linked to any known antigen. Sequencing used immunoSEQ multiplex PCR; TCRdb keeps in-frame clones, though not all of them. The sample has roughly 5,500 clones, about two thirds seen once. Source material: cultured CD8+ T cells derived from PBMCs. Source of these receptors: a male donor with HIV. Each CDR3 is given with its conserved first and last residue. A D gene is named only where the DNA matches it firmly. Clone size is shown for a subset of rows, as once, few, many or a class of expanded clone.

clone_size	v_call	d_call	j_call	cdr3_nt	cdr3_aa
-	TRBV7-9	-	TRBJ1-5	TGTGCCAGCAGCCCCCCCGGGGGTAACGGCAATCAGCCCCAGCATTTT	CASSPPGGNGNQPQHF
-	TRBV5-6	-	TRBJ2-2	TGTGCCAGCAGCTTGAGGGGGGCCGGGGAGCTGTTTTTT	CASSLRGAGELFF
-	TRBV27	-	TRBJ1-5	TGTGCCAGCAGAGGGAATCTACAGGGTGCGGATCAGCCCCAGCATTTT	CASRGNLQGADQPQHF
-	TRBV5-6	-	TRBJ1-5	TGTGCCAGCAGCTTTAGGGGGGGGCGGCAGCCCCAGCATTTT	CASSFRGGRQPQHF
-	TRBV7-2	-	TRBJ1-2	TGCGCCAGCAGCCAAGATCCCCCAGACTTGGACTATGGCTACACCTTC	CASSQDPPDLDYGYTF
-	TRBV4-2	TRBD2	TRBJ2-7	TGTGCCAGCAGCCAAGAAGCGGGGACCGAGCAGTACTTC	CASSQEAGTEQYF
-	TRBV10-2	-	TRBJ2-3	TGCGCCAGCAGCCAGGGGGCGGGAGTCACAGATACGCAGTATTTT	CASSQGAGVTDTQYF
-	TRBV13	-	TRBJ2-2	TGTGCCAGCAGCCCCGCAAACAGGGACAACACCGGGGAGCTGTTTTTT	CASSPANRDNTGELFF
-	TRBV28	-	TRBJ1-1	TGTGCCAGCAATTGGGGGGCGGGTGAAGCTTTCTTT	CASNWGAGEAFF
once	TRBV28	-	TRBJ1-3	TGTGCCAGCAGTTTACCTGAAACAGGGTTTGGAAACACCATATATTTT	CASSLPETGFGNTIYF
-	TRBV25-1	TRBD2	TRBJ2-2	TGTGCCAGCAGTGTTAGCGGGAGGCTCACCGGGGAGCTGTTTTTT	CASSVSGRLTGELFF
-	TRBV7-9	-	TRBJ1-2	TGTGCCAGCAGTTCAGGGGAACATCGTGGCTACACCTTC	CASSSGEHRGYTF
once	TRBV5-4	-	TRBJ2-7	TGTGCCAGCAGCTTGGACACCTCCCACTACGAGCAGTACTTC	CASSLDTSHYEQYF
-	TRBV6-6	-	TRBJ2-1	TGTGCCAGCTGGGACTTGACTGAGCAGTTCTTC	CASWDLTEQFF
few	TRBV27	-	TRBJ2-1	TGTGCCAGCACCTTTGATATGCGTGAGCAGTTCTTC	CASTFDMREQFF
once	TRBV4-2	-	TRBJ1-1	TGTGCCAGCAGCCAAGATCGGCGGAATACTGAAGCTTTCTTT	CASSQDRRNTEAFF
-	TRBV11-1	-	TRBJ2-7	TGTGCCAGCAGCTTAATGGCCGCGGAAGGGGGGGACGAGCAGTACTTC	CASSLMAAEGGDEQYF
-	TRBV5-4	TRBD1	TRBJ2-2	TGTGCCAGCAGCTCAGACAGGGGGGGCACCGGGGAGCTGTTTTTT	CASSSDRGGTGELFF
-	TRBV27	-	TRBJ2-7	TGTGCCAGCAGATCTACAGGAGACTCCTACGAGCAGTACTTC	CASRSTGDSYEQYF
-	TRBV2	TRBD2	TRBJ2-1	TGTGCCAGCAAGGTACTAGCGGCCTCCAAGATCTCCTACAATGAGCAGTTCTTC	CASKVLAASKISYNEQFF
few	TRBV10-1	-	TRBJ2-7	TGCGCCAGCAGCCAAGACAGTGACTACGAGCAGTACTTC	CASSQDSDYEQYF
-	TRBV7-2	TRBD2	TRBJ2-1	TGTGCCAGCAGCTTCTCCGGGACTAGCGGATACAATGAGCAGTTCTTC	CASSFSGTSGYNEQFF
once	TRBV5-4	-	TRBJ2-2	TGTGCCAGCAGCGCCTACCGGGATGACACCGGGGAGCTGTTTTTT	CASSAYRDDTGELFF
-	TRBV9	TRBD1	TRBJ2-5	TGTGCCAGCAGCACACGTGCCGGGACAGGGAAGACCCAGTACTTC	CASSTRAGTGKTQYF
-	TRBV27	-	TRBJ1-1	TGTGCCAGCAGACATACCGGAACTGAAGCTTTCTTT	CASRHTGTEAFF
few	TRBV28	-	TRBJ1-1	TGTGCCAGCAGTTTGCCGAACACTGAAGCTTTCTTT	CASSLPNTEAFF
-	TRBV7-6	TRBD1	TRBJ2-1	TGTGCCAGCAGCTTCTTAACAGGGGGTCCCTATGAGCAGTTCTTC	CASSFLTGGPYEQFF
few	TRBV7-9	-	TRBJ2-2	TGTGCCAGCAGCCCTGGGTCCAACACCGGGGAGCTGTTTTTT	CASSPGSNTGELFF
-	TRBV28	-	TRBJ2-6	TGTGCCAGCAGGGGACCCTCTGGGGCCAACGTCCTGACTTTC	CASRGPSGANVLTF
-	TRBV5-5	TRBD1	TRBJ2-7	TGTGCCAGCAGCCCGGGGACAGGCAGTGGATCTTACGAGCAGTACTTC	CASSPGTGSGSYEQYF
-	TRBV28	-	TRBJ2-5	TGTGCCAGCAGTCCCTTAGCCGGGTTCCAAGAGACCCAGTACTTC	CASSPLAGFQETQYF
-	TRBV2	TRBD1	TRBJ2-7	TGTGCCAGCAGTGATCCCGGACAGGGGATCTACGAGCAGTACTTC	CASSDPGQGIYEQYF
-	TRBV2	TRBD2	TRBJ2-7	TGTGCCAGCAGTGAACTAGCGGCCTACGAGCAGTACTTC	CASSELAAYEQYF
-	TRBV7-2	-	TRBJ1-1	TGTGCCAGCAGCTTAGGACACCCGAACACTGAAGCTTTCTTT	CASSLGHPNTEAFF
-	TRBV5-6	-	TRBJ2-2	TGTGCCAGCAGCTTGTTCCGGGGCTGGGACACCGGGGAGCTGTTTTTT	CASSLFRGWDTGELFF
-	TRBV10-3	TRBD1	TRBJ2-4	TGTGCCATCAGTGAGGGGACAGGGGGCCACATTCAGTACTTC	CAISEGTGGHIQYF
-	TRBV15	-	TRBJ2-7	TGTGCCACCAGCCCAGGCCCTAGCTCCTACGAGCAGTACTTC	CATSPGPSSYEQYF
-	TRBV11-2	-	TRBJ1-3	TGTGCCAGCAGCTTTGACTCCTTTGACACCATATATTTT	CASSFDSFDTIYF
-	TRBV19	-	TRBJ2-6	TGTGCCAGTAGTACCCGTGATCCTACCCGGCCCTCTGGGGCCAACGTCCTGACTTTC	CASSTRDPTRPSGANVLTF
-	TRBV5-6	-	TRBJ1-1	TGTGCCAGCAGCTTGGTGGACACTGAAGCTTTCTTT	CASSLVDTEAFF
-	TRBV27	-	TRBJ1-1	TGTGCCAGCAGTTCCACCCGGGAGGGTGTCACTGAAGCTTTCTTT	CASSSTREGVTEAFF
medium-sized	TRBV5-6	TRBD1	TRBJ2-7	TGTGCCAGCAGCTGGCAGTCGACCAGGGGGCTATACGAGCAGTACTTC	CASSWQSTRGLYEQYF
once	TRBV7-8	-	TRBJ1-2	TGTGCCAGCAGCTTAGAAGGAGAACATGGCTACACCTTC	CASSLEGEHGYTF
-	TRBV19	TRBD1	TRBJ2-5	TGTGCCAGTAGTATCTCACGGACAGGGGGGGAGACCCAGTACTTC	CASSISRTGGETQYF
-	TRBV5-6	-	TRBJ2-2	TGTGCCAGCAGCTTGGGAACAGGTGTGGCCGGGGAGCTGTTTTTT	CASSLGTGVAGELFF
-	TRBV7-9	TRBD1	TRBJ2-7	TGTGCCAGCAGCACCGACAGGGTACTCTACGAGCAGTACTTC	CASSTDRVLYEQYF
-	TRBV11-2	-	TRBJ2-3	TGTGCCAGCACCCCCTGGGAGGCCTCGAACACAGATACGCAGTATTTT	CASTPWEASNTDTQYF
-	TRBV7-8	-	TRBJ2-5	TGTGCCAGCAGCTTAGAAGGCGGGGCCGGAGAGACCCAGTACTTC	CASSLEGGAGETQYF
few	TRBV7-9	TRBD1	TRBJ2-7	TGTGCCAGCAGCTTGGGACAGTACCTTCGTGAGCAGTACTTC	CASSLGQYLREQYF
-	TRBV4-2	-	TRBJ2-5	TGTGCCAGCAGCCAAGAAACAGAAGAGACCCAGTACTTC	CASSQETEETQYF
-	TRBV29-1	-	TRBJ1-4	TGCAGCGTTGAAGATCGGGAGGAAATTAAAACTAATGAAAAACTGTTTTTT	CSVEDREEIKTNEKLFF
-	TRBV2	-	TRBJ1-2	TGTGCCAGCACCCTTCGGAGGGAGGGGGATGGCTACACCTTC	CASTLRREGDGYTF